This entry concerns a single T cell receptor beta chain. Its matching antigen is unknown. This sample is drawn from a study of T cells after yellow fever vaccination. Study-level points and caveats: Once the booster was given, most primary-vaccination clones reappeared, at about 96% for CD4 and approximately 88% for CD8.

TCRdb analysed the 5' RACE reads with MiXCR anew, one entry per CDR3 protein. The sample yields a few hundred thousand distinct CDR3 sequences, about 3% seen once. The CDR3 is made up of 16 amino acids. Germline V lookup: CDR1 MGHRA, CDR2 YSYEKL. Trimming cost V 1 base and J 4 bases; bases outside gene matches: 4. The receptor comes from a man between 18 and 29 years old who received the YFV17D yellow fever vaccine. This specimen consisted of CD4+ T cells sorted from PBMCs, obtained 10 days after the yellow fever booster vaccination. The chain couples TRBV4-1 to TRBJ1-2; 12 bases line up with TRBD1. CDR3 in DNA: TGCGCCAGCAGCCAAGCGGGGACAGGGGGCGCCTATGGCTACACCTTC. This translates into CASSQAGTGGAYGYTF.